This TCR beta chain was sequenced during a study of blood T cells in healthy people across ages. With a J-beta primer mix and a sample-barcoded 5' primer, a second PCR ran about 7 to 12 cycles. Template switching added a 12-random-nucleotide identifier to every cDNA molecule. TCRdb recomputed calls from the 5' RACE reads with MiXCR, one row per CDR3 protein. The table records 1.6 million or so distinct CDR3 sequences, about 31% of them present only once. The CDR3 has 10 amino acids. V lost 7 bases and J lost 13, with 14 bases in between. In germline, CDR1 is DFQATT, CDR2 SNEGSKA (reference sequence). At least ten counts were recorded for this clonotype.

The sample was blood. The source is a young woman in good health. The genes are TRBV20-1 and TRBJ2-4, with D uncertain. This chain's CDR3 is CSVGPVGQYF. As DNA, the CDR3 is TGCAGTGTCGGCCCCGTGGGGCAGTACTTC.